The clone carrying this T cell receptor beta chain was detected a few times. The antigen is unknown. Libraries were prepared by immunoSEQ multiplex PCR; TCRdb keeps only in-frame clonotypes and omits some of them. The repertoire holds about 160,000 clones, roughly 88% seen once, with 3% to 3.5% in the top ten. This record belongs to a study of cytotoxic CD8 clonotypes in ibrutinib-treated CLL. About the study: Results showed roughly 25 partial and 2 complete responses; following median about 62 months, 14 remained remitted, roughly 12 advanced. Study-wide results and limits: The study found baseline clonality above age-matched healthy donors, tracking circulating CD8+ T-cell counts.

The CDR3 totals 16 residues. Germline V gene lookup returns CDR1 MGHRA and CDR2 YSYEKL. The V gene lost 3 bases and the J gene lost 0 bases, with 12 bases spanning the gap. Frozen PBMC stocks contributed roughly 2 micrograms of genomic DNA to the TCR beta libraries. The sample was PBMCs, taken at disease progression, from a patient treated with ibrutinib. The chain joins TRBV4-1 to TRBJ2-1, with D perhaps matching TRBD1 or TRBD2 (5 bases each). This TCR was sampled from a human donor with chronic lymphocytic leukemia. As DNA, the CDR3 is TGCGCCAGCAGCCAGGGCAGTGGGGGCTCCTACAATGAGCAGTTCTTC. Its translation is CASSQGSGGSYNEQFF.